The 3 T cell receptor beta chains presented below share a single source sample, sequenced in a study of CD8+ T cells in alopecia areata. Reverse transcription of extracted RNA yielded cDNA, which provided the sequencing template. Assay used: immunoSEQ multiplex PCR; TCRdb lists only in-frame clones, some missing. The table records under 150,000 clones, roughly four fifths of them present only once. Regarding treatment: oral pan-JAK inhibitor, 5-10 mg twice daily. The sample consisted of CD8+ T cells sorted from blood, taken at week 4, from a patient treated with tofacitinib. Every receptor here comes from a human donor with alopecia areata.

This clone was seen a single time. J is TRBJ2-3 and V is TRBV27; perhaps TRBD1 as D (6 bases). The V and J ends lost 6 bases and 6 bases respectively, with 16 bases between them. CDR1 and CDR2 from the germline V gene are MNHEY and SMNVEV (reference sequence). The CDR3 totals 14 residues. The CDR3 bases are TGTGCCAGCAGGTTAACAGGGATCGGGGATACGCAGTATTTT. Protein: CASRLTGIGDTQYF.

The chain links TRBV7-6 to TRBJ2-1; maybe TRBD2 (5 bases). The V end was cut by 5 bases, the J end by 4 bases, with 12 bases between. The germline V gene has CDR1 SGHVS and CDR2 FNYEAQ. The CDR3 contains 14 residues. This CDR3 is CASSLRTQYNEQFF. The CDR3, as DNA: TGTGCCAGCAGCCTACGGACTCAATACAATGAGCAGTTCTTC.

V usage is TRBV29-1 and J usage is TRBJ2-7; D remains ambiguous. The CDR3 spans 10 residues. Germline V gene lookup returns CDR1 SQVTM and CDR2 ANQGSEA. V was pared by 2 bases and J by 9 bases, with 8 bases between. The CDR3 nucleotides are TGCAGCGTTGAACTCAATGGGCAGTACTTC. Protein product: CSVELNGQYF.